This is a list of T cell receptor beta chains from one sample in a study of T cell responses to AZD1222 COVID-19 vaccine. Measured with immunoSEQ multiplex PCR; TCRdb has only the in-frame clones, and not every one. The table has roughly 120,000 clones, roughly 86% seen once. The sequencing used peripheral blood, collected on day 0 of AZD1222 vaccination. These receptors were obtained from an adult in good health. CDR3s include the opening cysteine and the closing phenylalanine or tryptophan. The order of the fields is V gene, D gene, J gene, clone size, CDR3 protein, CDR3 DNA. D genes are given only for firm matches. Size is stated for part of the rows, as once, few or many counts, or as a class when the clone is expanded.

v_gene: TRBV19; d_gene: .; j_gene: TRBJ1-4; abundance: .; CDR3aa: CATSGGRGNEKLFF; CDR3nt: TGTGCCACCTCTGGGGGACGGGGTAATGAAAAACTGTTTTTT
v_gene: TRBV28; d_gene: TRBD1; j_gene: TRBJ2-1; abundance: .; CDR3aa: CASSSGQGTVNEQFF; CDR3nt: TGTGCCAGCAGTTCCGGACAGGGGACCGTCAATGAGCAGTTCTTC
v_gene: TRBV2; d_gene: .; j_gene: TRBJ2-6; abundance: .; CDR3aa: CASLKDGANVLTF; CDR3nt: TGTGCCAGCCTCAAGGATGGGGCCAACGTCCTGACTTTC
v_gene: TRBV6-1; d_gene: TRBD2; j_gene: TRBJ2-4; abundance: .; CDR3aa: CASSEAWSSGVAKNIQYF; CDR3nt: TGTGCCAGCAGTGAAGCTTGGTCTAGCGGGGTAGCCAAAAACATTCAGTACTTC
v_gene: TRBV7-9; d_gene: .; j_gene: TRBJ2-7; abundance: .; CDR3aa: CASSFGHEQYF; CDR3nt: TGTGCCAGCAGCTTTGGGCACGAGCAGTACTTC
v_gene: TRBV2; d_gene: TRBD1; j_gene: TRBJ1-2; abundance: .; CDR3aa: CASSPRQGFYGYTF; CDR3nt: TGTGCCAGCAGTCCTAGACAGGGGTTCTATGGCTACACCTTC
v_gene: TRBV11-2; d_gene: TRBD1; j_gene: TRBJ1-2; abundance: once; CDR3aa: CATDRANYGYTF; CDR3nt: TGTGCCACGGACAGGGCCAACTATGGCTACACCTTC
v_gene: TRBV10-3; d_gene: .; j_gene: TRBJ1-4; abundance: .; CDR3aa: CAISESDGNEKLFF; CDR3nt: TGTGCCATCAGTGAGTCGGACGGGAATGAAAAACTGTTTTTT
v_gene: TRBV7-6; d_gene: TRBD2; j_gene: TRBJ2-3; abundance: .; CDR3aa: CASSLGGSPDTQYF; CDR3nt: TGTGCCAGCAGCTTGGGGGGGAGCCCAGATACGCAGTATTTT
v_gene: TRBV18; d_gene: TRBD2; j_gene: TRBJ2-3; abundance: .; CDR3aa: CASSPPTGGPGDTQYF; CDR3nt: TGTGCCAGCTCACCACCGACGGGGGGGCCTGGAGATACGCAGTATTTT
v_gene: TRBV7-9; d_gene: .; j_gene: TRBJ1-5; abundance: .; CDR3aa: CASSLAGLNQPQHF; CDR3nt: TGTGCCAGCAGCTTAGCAGGGCTCAATCAGCCCCAGCATTTT
v_gene: TRBV5-6; d_gene: .; j_gene: TRBJ2-5; abundance: .; CDR3aa: CASSLEYLPRETQYF; CDR3nt: TGTGCCAGCAGCTTGGAATACCTTCCGCGAGAGACCCAGTACTTC
v_gene: TRBV24-1; d_gene: .; j_gene: TRBJ1-5; abundance: .; CDR3aa: CATSDLGYWNQPQHF; CDR3nt: TGTGCCACCAGTGATTTAGGGTATTGGAATCAGCCCCAGCATTTT
v_gene: TRBV6-5; d_gene: .; j_gene: TRBJ1-1; abundance: .; CDR3aa: CASSYSLGSGTEAFF; CDR3nt: TGTGCCAGCAGTTACTCACTGGGGTCGGGCACTGAAGCTTTCTTT
v_gene: TRBV20-1; d_gene: .; j_gene: TRBJ2-7; abundance: .; CDR3aa: CSASRVRWVERIYYEQYF; CDR3nt: TGCAGTGCTAGTCGCGTCCGATGGGTCGAGCGGATATACTACGAGCAGTACTTC
v_gene: TRBV4-2; d_gene: .; j_gene: TRBJ2-2; abundance: .; CDR3aa: CASSQDISRQNTGELFF; CDR3nt: TGTGCCAGCAGCCAAGATATTTCGCGACAAAACACCGGGGAGCTGTTTTTT
v_gene: TRBV7-9; d_gene: .; j_gene: TRBJ1-2; abundance: .; CDR3aa: CASSRWDEANYGYTF; CDR3nt: TGTGCCAGCAGCCGTTGGGACGAAGCTAACTATGGCTACACCTTC